Here is one T cell receptor beta chain with its context. This sample is drawn from a study of early T cells in non-severe SARS-CoV-2 infection. TCRdb re-analysed the 5' RACE reads in MiXCR, keeping a single row per CDR3 protein. The profile shows approximately 9,900 distinct CDR3 sequences, around 4.8% of them singletons. Losses at the gene ends were 1 base for V and 3 bases for J; bases not matched to a gene: 9. Germline V gives CDR1 SGHAT, CDR2 FQNNGV. This CDR3 is 17 amino acids long. The TCR sequence derives from an adult who was a healthcare worker with PCR-confirmed SARS-CoV-2 infection or an uninfected control (not recorded which). The chain links TRBV11-2 to TRBJ2-3; 8 bases are a match to TRBD2. Material: whole blood. CDR3 in amino acids: CASSLGTGTRATDTQYF. The CDR3 bases are TGTGCCAGCAGCTTAGGTACGGGGACTAGAGCTACAGATACGCAGTATTTT.